The 26 T cell receptor beta chains below all came from one sample that was sequenced in a study of cytomegalovirus exposure and HLA in healthy donors. PCR used 60 Vbeta primers and 13 Jbeta primers. Method: immunoSEQ multiplex PCR; TCRdb's copy keeps in-frame clones and lacks some. The table has some 140,000 clones, 55% to 80% seen once; the top ten hold 1.3%. What was sequenced was PBMCs. Receptor source: a woman aged 40 to 50 in good health and CMV-seronegative.

This clone was recorded once. The chain is built from TRBV7-2 and TRBJ2-2; D is undetermined. The length of the CDR3 is 14 residues. Per the germline V gene, CDR1 is SGHTA and CDR2 is FQGNSA. Trimming removed 1 base from V and 6 bases from J, with 9 bases in between. CDR3 sequence (DNA): TGTGCCAGCAGCTTAGGGCAGGTATCCGGGGAGCTGTTTTTT. The encoded protein is CASSLGQVSGELFF.

V gene TRBV28 combines with J gene TRBJ1-1; tentatively, D is TRBD1 (6 bases). This CDR3 has 13 residues. Deletions cut 3 bases from V and 4 bases from J, with 9 bases between. Germline values: CDR1 MDHEN, CDR2 SYDVKM. The CDR3 loop is CASSLGAPTEAFF. Here the CDR3 DNA reads TGTGCCAGCAGTTTGGGGGCGCCCACTGAAGCTTTCTTT.

The chain joins TRBV5-6 to TRBJ2-5; D unresolved. V was trimmed by 4 bases and J by 0 bases, leaving 13 bases between them. The V gene's germline CDR1 is SGHDT and CDR2 YYEEEE. This CDR3 comprises 15 residues. The CDR3 DNA is TGTGCCAGCAGCCCACAGATGACAAACCAAGAGACCCAGTACTTC. Translated, it gives CASSPQMTNQETQYF.

The chain's CDR3 is CASSYTPPGQGHEAFF. The CDR3 coding sequence is TGTGCCAGCAGTTATACCCCGCCGGGACAGGGGCATGAAGCTTTCTTT. The rearrangement uses TRBV6-5 and TRBJ1-1; 10 bases align to TRBD1. The length of the CDR3 is 16 residues. Germline V CDR1 and CDR2: MNHEY, SVGAGI. Losses at the gene ends were 3 bases for V and 7 bases for J; bases not matched to a gene: 11.

The chain carries TRBV4-3 and TRBJ2-6; D not resolved. This CDR3 is built from 16 residues. Trimming cost V 0 bases and J 4 bases, with 10 bases left between them. Looked up from germline, CDR1 is LGHNA and CDR2 is YSLEER. CDR3: CASSQDLASGANVLTF. The CDR3 DNA reads TGCGCCAGCAGCCAAGATTTAGCTTCCGGGGCCAACGTCCTGACTTTC.

The count of this clone is one. The V and J genes are TRBV7-8 and TRBJ2-7, with D possibly being TRBD2 (5 bases). Trimming left V 4 bases short and J 6 bases short, with 10 bases between. The V gene's germline CDR1 is SGHVS and CDR2 FQNEAQ. This CDR3 contains 12 residues. The CDR3, as DNA: TGTGCCAGCAGCTCGCCGGGGTCCGAGCAGTACGTC. Translated: CASSSPGSEQYV.

This clone was counted a few times. The J gene is TRBJ1-4, the V gene TRBV29-1; perhaps TRBD1 as D (6 bases). CDR1 and CDR2 (germline): SQVTM, ANQGSEA. CDR3 size: 14 residues. V was shortened by 0 bases and J by 8 bases, with 13 bases between the two germline ends. The CDR3: CSVEDGPGVEKLFF. CDR3 bases: TGCAGCGTTGAAGATGGGCCAGGGGTAGAAAAACTGTTTTTT.

This clone was recorded only once. This chain uses TRBV9 with TRBJ2-5, with 16 bases matching TRBD2. Germline trimming cut 4 bases from V and 5 bases from J; bases unmatched to any gene: 5. Looked up from germline, CDR1 is SGDLS and CDR2 is YYNGEE. The CDR3 is 16 amino acids. CDR3 residues: CASSMGLAGGMETQYF. The CDR3 DNA sequence: TGTGCCAGCAGCATGGGACTAGCGGGGGGGATGGAGACCCAGTACTTC.

The rearrangement links TRBV7-9 to TRBJ1-2; D is unclear. The CDR3 totals 13 residues. The V end lost 5 bases, the J end lost 9 bases, and 16 bases lay between the germline ends. The V gene's germline CDR1 is SEHNR and CDR2 FQNEAQ (reference sequence). Here the CDR3 DNA reads TGTGCCAGCAGCCAACCCCCAGGAATCAGCTACACCTTC. This sequence encodes CASSQPPGISYTF.

The chain links TRBV27 to TRBJ1-2; perhaps TRBD1 as D (5 bases). The CDR3 is made up of 17 amino acids. The germline V gene encodes CDR1 MNHEY and CDR2 SMNVEV (reference sequence). The ends were cut back, 2 bases at V and 4 bases at J, with 20 bases in the middle. CDR3 region: CASSLGPTQGRGYGYTF. DNA of the CDR3: TGTGCCAGCAGTTTAGGGCCCACTCAGGGTCGCGGCTATGGCTACACCTTC.

The chain is built from TRBV2 and TRBJ2-7; 10 bases fit TRBD2. The junction had 11 bases not matched to a gene; V was cut back by 5 bases and J by 1 base. The CDR3 loop spans 17 amino acids. Germline loops: CDR1 SNHLY, CDR2 FYNNEI. The CDR3: CASSWAPSGGGSYEQYF. The CDR3 DNA is TGTGCCAGCAGTTGGGCCCCCAGCGGGGGGGGATCCTACGAGCAGTACTTC.

This clone was detected a few times. The rearrangement joins TRBV13 to TRBJ2-5; 13 bases agree with TRBD2. V dropped 3 bases and J dropped 0; count of bases not matched to a gene: 1. The CDR3 length is 16 residues. Germline CDR1 PRHDT, CDR2 FYEKMQ (reference sequence). The CDR3 here is CASSLTSGGYQETQYF. CDR3 nucleotide sequence: TGTGCCAGCAGCTTGACTAGCGGGGGGTACCAAGAGACCCAGTACTTC.

This chain connects TRBV4-1 to TRBJ2-1; TRBD2 agrees at 15 bases. The CDR3 is made up of 17 amino acids. V lost 1 base and J lost 8; bases outside the gene matches: 6. The V gene's germline CDR1 is MGHRA and CDR2 YSYEKL. CDR3 nucleotides: TGCGCCAGCAGCCAAGGAGGACTAGCGGGGGGGCTCGATGAGCAGTTCTTC. Protein: CASSQGGLAGGLDEQFF.

The gene calls are TRBV7-8 and TRBJ1-1, with D unclear. The CDR3 has 14 amino acids. Germline V gene sequence: CDR1 SGHVS, CDR2 FQNEAQ. The ends were cut back, 4 bases at V and 5 bases at J, with 14 bases in the middle. In DNA form, the CDR3 reads TGTGCCAGCAGCTACACCCGGGGAGAGACTGAAGCTTTCTTT. Residues: CASSYTRGETEAFF. Together with reference TRBV7-8 and TRBJ1-1, the CDR3 gives the full variable domain: GAGVSQSPRYKVAKRGQDVALRCDPISGHVSLFWYQQALGQGPEFLTYFQNEAQLDKSGLPSDRFFAERPEGSVSTLKIQRTQQEDSAVYLCASSYTRGETEAFFGQGTRLTVV.

The V gene is TRBV5-1, the J gene TRBJ2-3, with 7 nucleotides matching TRBD2. After removal of 0 bases from V and 5 bases from J, the junction contained 18 bases not matched to a gene. This CDR3 region has 19 residues. The germline CDR1 and CDR2 sequences are SGHRS and YFSETQ. CDR3 coding DNA: TGCGCCAGCAGCTTGGTATCCTGGGATTCCTTCTGGGAGGGAGATACGCAGTATTTT. Protein: CASSLVSWDSFWEGDTQYF.

This rearrangement joins TRBV27 to TRBJ2-7; tentative D call: TRBD2 (7 bases). CDR1 MNHEY and CDR2 SMNVEV come from the germline V gene (reference sequence). The CDR3 contains 15 residues. Trimming removed 3 bases at V and 3 bases at J, with 15 bases between. Here the CDR3 reads CASSLRGGALYEQYF. CDR3 coding DNA: TGTGCCAGCAGTTTGAGGGGGGGGGCGCTCTACGAGCAGTACTTC.

The J gene is TRBJ2-2, the V gene TRBV19, with 8 bases fitting TRBD2. Germline V gene lookup returns CDR1 LNHDA and CDR2 SQIVND (reference sequence). The CDR3 has 15 amino acids. V was clipped by 5 bases and J by 6 bases; unmatched bases: 8. CDR3 nucleotides: TGTGCCAGTAGTTACTACGCGGGGGGATCCGGGGAGCTGTTTTTT. It yields the protein CASSYYAGGSGELFF. Drawing the rest from reference TRBV19 and TRBJ2-2, the complete variable domain is DGGITQSPKYLFRKEGQNVTLSCEQNLNHDAMYWYRQDPGQGLRLIYYSQIVNDFQKGDIAEGYSVSREKKESFPLTVTSAQKNPTAFYLCASSYYAGGSGELFFGEGSRLTVL.

The gene calls are TRBV6-5 and TRBJ1-2, with TRBD1 identical over 7 bases. The V and J ends lost 6 bases and 4 bases, in that order; junction bases with no gene match: 11. This CDR3 has 15 amino acids. Germline lookup yields CDR1 MNHEY and CDR2 SVGAGI. The CDR3 is CASRSGWDSGYGYTF. CDR3 in DNA: TGTGCCAGCAGGTCCGGGTGGGACAGCGGCTATGGCTACACCTTC.

The rearrangement uses TRBV7-9 and TRBJ2-7; TRBD1 aligns across 11 bases. V was pared by 1 base and J by 5 bases, with 4 bases of the junction left unmatched. Germline assignment: CDR1 SEHNR and CDR2 FQNEAQ (reference sequence). The CDR3 length is 15 residues. In DNA form, the CDR3 reads TGTGCCAGCAGCTTAGGGGACAGGGGGACTAACGAGCAGTACTTC. Encoded protein: CASSLGDRGTNEQYF.

The gene calls are TRBV29-1 and TRBJ2-2; D remains ambiguous. Trimming took off 2 bases at V and 5 bases at J, with 12 bases between the two ends. CDR3 size: 14 residues. Germline-derived CDR1 and CDR2 are SQVTM and ANQGSEA. CDR3 sequence: CSVEKYSRTGELFF. The CDR3 DNA follows: TGCAGCGTTGAAAAGTACTCTCGGACCGGGGAGCTGTTTTTT.

V and J are TRBV5-1 and TRBJ2-3; the match to TRBD2 covers 12 bases. The CDR3 totals 17 residues. The trim removed 4 bases at V and 3 bases at J, leaving 9 bases unmatched. Germline values: CDR1 SGHRS, CDR2 YFSETQ. DNA of the CDR3: TGCGCCAGCAGCCTCCTGTCTAGCGGGGGGGCGACAGATACGCAGTATTTT. Amino acid sequence: CASSLLSSGGATDTQYF.

The chain employs TRBV4-3 and TRBJ1-4, with D possibly matching TRBD1 (6 bases). The CDR3 loop spans 17 amino acids. Germline CDR1 is LGHNA and CDR2 is YSLEER. V was clipped by 2 bases and J by 6 bases, with 19 bases between them. The DNA for the CDR3 is TGCGCCAGCAGCCAACATTTTGGGGCAGGGGCCGATGAAAAACTGTTTTTT. It codes for CASSQHFGAGADEKLFF.

V gene TRBV10-3 combines with J gene TRBJ2-5; 9 nucleotides align to TRBD2. Germline CDR1 reads ENHRY; CDR2 reads SYGVKD. After removal of 5 bases from V and 5 bases from J, the junction contained 0 bases not matched to a gene. This CDR3 has 12 residues. Written as DNA, the CDR3 is TGTGCCATCAGTACTAGCGGGGAGACCCAGTACTTC. This gives the protein CAISTSGETQYF.

The J gene is TRBJ1-6, the V gene TRBV2, with 8 positions matching TRBD1. Per the germline V gene, CDR1 is SNHLY and CDR2 is FYNNEI. V shed 6 bases and J 9 bases; nucleotides not matched to a gene: 10. The CDR3 has 15 residues. CDR3 in DNA: TGTGCCAGCAGGGACCCCGGGACAGGAGGTTCACCCCTCCACTTT. It codes for CASRDPGTGGSPLHF.

Only a few counts were recorded for this clone. The CDR3 loop reads CASSEEGATNQPQHF. CDR3 nucleotide sequence: TGTGCCAGCAGTGAAGAAGGGGCGACCAATCAGCCCCAGCATTTT. The J gene is TRBJ1-5, the V gene TRBV2; maybe TRBD1 (5 bases). This CDR3 contains 15 residues. V was cut by 1 base and J by 3 bases, with 10 bases left in between. Germline V gene data show CDR1 as SNHLY and CDR2 as FYNNEI.

The J gene is TRBJ2-5, the V gene TRBV7-9, with unresolved D. Germline assignment: CDR1 SEHNR and CDR2 FQNEAQ (reference sequence). The CDR3 loop spans 13 amino acids. Trimming stripped 0 bases from V and 3 bases from J, with 5 bases between. This CDR3 is CASSLAAEETQYF. Here the CDR3 DNA reads TGTGCCAGCAGCTTAGCGGCAGAAGAGACCCAGTACTTC.